This T cell receptor beta chain comes out of a study of OX40 agonist ivuxolimab in advanced cancers. Assay: immunoSEQ multiplex PCR; the TCRdb copy retains only in-frame clones and omits some. The sample comprises fewer than 95,000 clones, about 84% of which are singletons, and around 0.44% rests with the top ten. V gave up 4 bases and J gave up 4 bases, with 21 bases separating them. The V gene's germline CDR1 is SGHRS and CDR2 YFSETQ. The CDR3 totals 16 residues. The chain combines TRBV5-1 with TRBJ2-7; D may be TRBD1 or TRBD2 (6 bases each). The clonotype comes from an adult with an advanced solid tumor such as melanoma, head and neck, liver or kidney cancer. Sequencing was performed on CD4+ or CD8+ T cells sorted from blood, taken in a trial of the OX40 agonist ivuxolimab. This CDR3 is CASSPIRRDTSYEQYF. CDR3 bases: TGCGCCAGCAGCCCTATCCGGCGGGACACCTCGTACGAGCAGTACTTC.